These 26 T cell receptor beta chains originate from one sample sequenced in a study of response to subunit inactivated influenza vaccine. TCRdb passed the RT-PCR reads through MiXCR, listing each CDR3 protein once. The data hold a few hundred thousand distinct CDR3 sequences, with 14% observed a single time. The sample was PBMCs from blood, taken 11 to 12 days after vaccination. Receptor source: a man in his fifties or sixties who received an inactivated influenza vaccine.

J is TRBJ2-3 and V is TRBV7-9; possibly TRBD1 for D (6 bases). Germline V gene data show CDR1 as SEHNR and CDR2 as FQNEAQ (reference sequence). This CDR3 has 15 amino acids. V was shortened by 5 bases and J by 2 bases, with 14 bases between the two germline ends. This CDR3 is CASSRGGFNTDTQYF. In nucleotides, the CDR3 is TGTGCCAGCAGCCGAGGGGGATTTAACACAGATACGCAGTATTTT. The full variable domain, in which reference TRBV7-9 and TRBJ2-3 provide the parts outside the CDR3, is DTGVSQNPRHKITKRGQNVTFRCDPISEHNRLYWYRQTLGQGPEFLTYFQNEAQLEKSRLLSDRFSAERPKGSFSTLEIQRTEQGDSAMYLCASSRGGFNTDTQYFGPGTRLTVL.

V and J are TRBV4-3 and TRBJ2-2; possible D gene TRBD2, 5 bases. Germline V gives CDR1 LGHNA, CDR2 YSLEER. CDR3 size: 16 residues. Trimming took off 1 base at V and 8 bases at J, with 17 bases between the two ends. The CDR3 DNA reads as TGCGCCAGCAGCCAAGGGTACCGGGGTACTTTAGGGGAGCTGTTTTTT. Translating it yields CASSQGYRGTLGELFF.

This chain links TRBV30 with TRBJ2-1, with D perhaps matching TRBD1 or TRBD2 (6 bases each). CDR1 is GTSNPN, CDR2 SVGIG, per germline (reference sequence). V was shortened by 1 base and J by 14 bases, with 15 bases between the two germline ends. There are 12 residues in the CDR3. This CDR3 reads CAWSGEWRGEFF. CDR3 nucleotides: TGTGCCTGGAGTGGTGAATGGAGGGGGGAGTTCTTC.

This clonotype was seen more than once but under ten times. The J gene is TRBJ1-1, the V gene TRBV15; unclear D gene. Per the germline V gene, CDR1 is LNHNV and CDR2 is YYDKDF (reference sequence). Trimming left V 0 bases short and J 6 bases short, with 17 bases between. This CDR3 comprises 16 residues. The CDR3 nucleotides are TGTGCCACCAGCAGAGATGTGGGGTCTTTCGACCCTGAAGCTTTCTTT. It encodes CATSRDVGSFDPEAFF.

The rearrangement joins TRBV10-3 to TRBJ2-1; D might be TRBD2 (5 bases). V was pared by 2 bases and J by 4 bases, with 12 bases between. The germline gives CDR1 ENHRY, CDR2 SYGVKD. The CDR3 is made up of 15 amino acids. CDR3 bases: TGTGCCATCAGTGAGGTCGTTAGGACTTACAATGAGCAGTTCTTC. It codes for CAISEVVRTYNEQFF.

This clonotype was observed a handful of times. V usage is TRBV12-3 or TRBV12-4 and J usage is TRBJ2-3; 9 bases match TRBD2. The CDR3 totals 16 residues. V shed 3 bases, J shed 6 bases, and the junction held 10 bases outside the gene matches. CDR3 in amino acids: CASSLFRRGGLDTQYF. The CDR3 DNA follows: TGTGCCAGCAGTTTGTTTAGGCGGGGGGGCCTGGATACGCAGTATTTT.

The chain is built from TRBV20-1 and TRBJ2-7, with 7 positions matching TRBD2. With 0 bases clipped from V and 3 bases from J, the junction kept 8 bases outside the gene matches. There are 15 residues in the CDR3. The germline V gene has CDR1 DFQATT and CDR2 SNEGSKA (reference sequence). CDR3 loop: CSARDRAGLLYEQYF. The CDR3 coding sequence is TGCAGTGCTAGAGATCGAGCGGGGCTCCTCTACGAGCAGTACTTC.

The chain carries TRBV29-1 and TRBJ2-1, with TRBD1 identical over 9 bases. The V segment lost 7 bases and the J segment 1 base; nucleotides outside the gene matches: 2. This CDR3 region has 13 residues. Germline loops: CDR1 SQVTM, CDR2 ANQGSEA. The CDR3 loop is CSAGQGSYNEQFF. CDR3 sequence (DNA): TGCAGCGCCGGACAGGGGTCCTACAATGAGCAGTTCTTC.

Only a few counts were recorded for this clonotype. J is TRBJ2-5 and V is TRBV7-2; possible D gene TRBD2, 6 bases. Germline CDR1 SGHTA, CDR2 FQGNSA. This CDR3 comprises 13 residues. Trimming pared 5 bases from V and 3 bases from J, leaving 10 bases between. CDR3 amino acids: CASSMTSKETQYF. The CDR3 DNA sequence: TGTGCCAGCAGCATGACTAGTAAAGAGACCCAGTACTTC.

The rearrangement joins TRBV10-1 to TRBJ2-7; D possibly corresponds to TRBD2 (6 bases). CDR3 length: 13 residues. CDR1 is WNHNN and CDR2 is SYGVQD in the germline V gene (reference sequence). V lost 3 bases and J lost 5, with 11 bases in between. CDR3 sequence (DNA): TGCGCCAGCAGTGAAGGAGGGATCCACGAGCAGTACTTC. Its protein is CASSEGGIHEQYF.

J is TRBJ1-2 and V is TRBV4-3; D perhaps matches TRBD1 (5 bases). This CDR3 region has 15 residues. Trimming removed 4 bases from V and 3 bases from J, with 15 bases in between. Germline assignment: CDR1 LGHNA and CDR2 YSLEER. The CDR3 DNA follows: TGCGCCAGCAGCCCCGAGAGGGGTGACGACTATGGCTACACCTTC. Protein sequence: CASSPERGDDYGYTF.

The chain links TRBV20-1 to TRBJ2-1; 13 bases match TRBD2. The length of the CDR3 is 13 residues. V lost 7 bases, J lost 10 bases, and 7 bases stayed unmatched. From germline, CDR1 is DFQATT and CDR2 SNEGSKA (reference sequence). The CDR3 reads CSVIGLAGVEQFF. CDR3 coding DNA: TGCAGTGTTATAGGACTAGCGGGGGTCGAGCAGTTCTTC.

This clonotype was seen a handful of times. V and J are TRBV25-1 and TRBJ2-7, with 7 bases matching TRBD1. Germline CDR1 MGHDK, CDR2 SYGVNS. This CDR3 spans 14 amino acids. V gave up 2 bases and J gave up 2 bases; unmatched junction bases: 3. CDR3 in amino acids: CASSEIDRAYEQYF. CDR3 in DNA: TGTGCCAGCAGTGAAATCGACAGGGCCTACGAGCAGTACTTC.

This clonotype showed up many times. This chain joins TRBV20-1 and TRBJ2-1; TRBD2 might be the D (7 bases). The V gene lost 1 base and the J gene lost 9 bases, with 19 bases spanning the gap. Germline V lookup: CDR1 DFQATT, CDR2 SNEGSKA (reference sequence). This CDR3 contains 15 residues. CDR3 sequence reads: CSARAMGGASIEQFF. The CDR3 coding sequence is TGCAGTGCTAGAGCGATGGGGGGGGCCTCCATTGAGCAGTTCTTC.

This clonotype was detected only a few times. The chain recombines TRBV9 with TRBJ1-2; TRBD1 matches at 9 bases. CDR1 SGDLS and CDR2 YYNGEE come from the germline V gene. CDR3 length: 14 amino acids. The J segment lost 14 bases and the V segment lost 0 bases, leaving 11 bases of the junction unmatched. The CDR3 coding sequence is TGTGCCAGCAGCGTAGTCGCGGGACAGGGAGGAGGAACCTTC. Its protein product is CASSVVAGQGGGTF.

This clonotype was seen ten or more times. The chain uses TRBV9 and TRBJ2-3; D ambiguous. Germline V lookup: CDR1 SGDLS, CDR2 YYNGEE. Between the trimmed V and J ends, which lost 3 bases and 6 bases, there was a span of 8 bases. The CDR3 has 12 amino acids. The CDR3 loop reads CASSEALDTQYF. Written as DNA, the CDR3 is TGTGCCAGCAGCGAAGCACTGGATACGCAGTATTTT.

The CDR3 coding sequence is TGTGCCAGCAGCCAGGAAGTCGGACGGACCGGGGAGCTGTTTTTT. Translated, it gives CASSQEVGRTGELFF. The V and J genes are TRBV14 and TRBJ2-2; D uncertain. The CDR3 runs to 15 residues. V was pared by 3 bases and J by 5 bases, with 13 bases between. The V gene's germline CDR1 is SGHDN and CDR2 FVKESK. The complete variable domain, with remaining parts taken from reference TRBV14 and TRBJ2-2, reads EAGVTQFPSHSVIEKGQTVTLRCDPISGHDNLYWYRRVMGKEIKFLLHFVKESKQDESGMPNNRFLAERTGGTYSTLKVQPAELEDSGVYFCASSQEVGRTGELFFGEGSRLTVL.

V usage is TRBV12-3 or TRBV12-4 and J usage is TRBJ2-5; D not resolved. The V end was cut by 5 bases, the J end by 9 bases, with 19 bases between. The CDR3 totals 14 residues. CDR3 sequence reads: CASSTGRPGGAQYF. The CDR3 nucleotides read TGTGCCAGCAGTACCGGACGGCCGGGTGGGGCCCAGTACTTC.

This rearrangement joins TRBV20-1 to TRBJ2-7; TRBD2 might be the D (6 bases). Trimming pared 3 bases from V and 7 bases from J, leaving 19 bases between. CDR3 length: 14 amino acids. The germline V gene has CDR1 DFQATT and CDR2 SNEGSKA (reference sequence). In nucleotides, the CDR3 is TGCAGTGCTAGGGGCGGGAACCTCGCTGGAGAGCAGTACTTC. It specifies CSARGGNLAGEQYF.

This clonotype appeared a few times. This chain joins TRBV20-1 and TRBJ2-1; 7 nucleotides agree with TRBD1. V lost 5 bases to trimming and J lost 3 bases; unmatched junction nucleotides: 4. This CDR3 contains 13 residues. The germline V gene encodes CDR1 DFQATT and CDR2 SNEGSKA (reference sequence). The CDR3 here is CSAPRTGYNEQFF. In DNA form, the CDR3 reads TGCAGTGCTCCTCGGACAGGCTACAATGAGCAGTTCTTC.

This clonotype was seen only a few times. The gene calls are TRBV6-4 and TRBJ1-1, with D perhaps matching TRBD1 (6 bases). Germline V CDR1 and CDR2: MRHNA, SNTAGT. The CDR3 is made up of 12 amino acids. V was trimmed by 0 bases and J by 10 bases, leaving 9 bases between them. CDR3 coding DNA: TGTGCCAGCAGTGACTCAGGGGGGCGAGCTTTCTTT. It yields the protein CASSDSGGRAFF.

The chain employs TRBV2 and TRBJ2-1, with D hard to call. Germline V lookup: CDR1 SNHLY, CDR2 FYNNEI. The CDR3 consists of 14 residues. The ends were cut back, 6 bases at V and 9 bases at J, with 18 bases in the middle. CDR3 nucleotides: TGTGCCAGCAGGTCCGAAGGTCGATGGAGTGAGCAGTTCTTC. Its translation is CASRSEGRWSEQFF. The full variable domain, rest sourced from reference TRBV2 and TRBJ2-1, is EPEVTQTPSHQVTQMGQEVILRCVPISNHLYFYWYRQILGQKVEFLVSFYNNEISEKSEIFDDQFSVERPDGSNFTLKIRSTKLEDSAMYFCASRSEGRWSEQFFGPGTRLTVL.

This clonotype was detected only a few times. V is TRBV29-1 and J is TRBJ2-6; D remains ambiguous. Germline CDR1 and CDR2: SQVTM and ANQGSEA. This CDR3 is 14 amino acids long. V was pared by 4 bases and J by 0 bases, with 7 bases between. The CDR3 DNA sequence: TGCAGCGTTGTTTGGGCCTCTGGGGCCAACGTCCTGACTTTC. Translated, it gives CSVVWASGANVLTF.

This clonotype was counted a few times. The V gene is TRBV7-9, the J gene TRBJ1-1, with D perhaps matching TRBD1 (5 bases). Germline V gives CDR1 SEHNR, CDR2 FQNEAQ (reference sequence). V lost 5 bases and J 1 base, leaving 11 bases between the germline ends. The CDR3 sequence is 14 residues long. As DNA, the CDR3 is TGTGCCAGCAGCCCGACAGCCCAGAACACTGAAGCTTTCTTT. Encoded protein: CASSPTAQNTEAFF.

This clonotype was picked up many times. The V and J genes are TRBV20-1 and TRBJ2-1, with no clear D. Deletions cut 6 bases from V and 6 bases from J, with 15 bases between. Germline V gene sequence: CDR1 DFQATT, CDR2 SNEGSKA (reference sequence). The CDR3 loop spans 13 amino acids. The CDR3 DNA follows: TGCAGTGCCGAGGCGGAGAATCTCAATGAGCAGTTCTTC. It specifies CSAEAENLNEQFF.

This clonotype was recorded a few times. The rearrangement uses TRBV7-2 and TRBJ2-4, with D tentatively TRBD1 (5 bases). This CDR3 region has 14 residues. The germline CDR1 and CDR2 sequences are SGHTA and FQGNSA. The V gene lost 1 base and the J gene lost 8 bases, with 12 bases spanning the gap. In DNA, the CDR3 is TGTGCCAGCAGCTTAGGGCAGGGTCCGTACATTCAGTACTTC. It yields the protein CASSLGQGPYIQYF.